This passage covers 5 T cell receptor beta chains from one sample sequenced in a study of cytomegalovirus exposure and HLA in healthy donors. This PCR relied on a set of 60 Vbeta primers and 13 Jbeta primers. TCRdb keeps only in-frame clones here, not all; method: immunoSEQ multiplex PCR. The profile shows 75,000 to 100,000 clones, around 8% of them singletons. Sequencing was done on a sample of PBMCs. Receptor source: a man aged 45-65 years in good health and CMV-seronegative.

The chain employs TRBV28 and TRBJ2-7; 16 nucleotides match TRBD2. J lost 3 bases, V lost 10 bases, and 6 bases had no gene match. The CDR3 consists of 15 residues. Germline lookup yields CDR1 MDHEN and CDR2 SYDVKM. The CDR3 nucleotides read TGTGCCACCACCGGGACTAGCGGGGGGGGCTACGAGCAGTACTTC. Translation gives CATTGTSGGGYEQYF.

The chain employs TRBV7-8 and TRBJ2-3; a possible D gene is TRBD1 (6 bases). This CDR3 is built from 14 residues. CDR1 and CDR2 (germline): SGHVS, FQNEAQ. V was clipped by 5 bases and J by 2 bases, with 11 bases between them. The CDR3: CASSLDSDTDTQYF. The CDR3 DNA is TGTGCCAGCAGCCTGGACAGCGACACAGATACGCAGTATTTT.

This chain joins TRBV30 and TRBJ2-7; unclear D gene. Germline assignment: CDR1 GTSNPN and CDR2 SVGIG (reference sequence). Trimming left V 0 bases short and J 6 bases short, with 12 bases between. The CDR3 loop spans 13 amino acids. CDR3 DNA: TGTGCCTGGAGTGTATCACAGCAAGCCGAGCAGTACTTC. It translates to CAWSVSQQAEQYF.

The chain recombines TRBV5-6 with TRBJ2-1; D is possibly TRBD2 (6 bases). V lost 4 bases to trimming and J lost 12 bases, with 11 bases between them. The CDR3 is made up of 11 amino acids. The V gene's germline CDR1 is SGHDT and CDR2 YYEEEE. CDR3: CASSAGLLQFF. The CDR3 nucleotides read TGTGCCAGCAGCGCCGGACTATTGCAGTTCTTC.

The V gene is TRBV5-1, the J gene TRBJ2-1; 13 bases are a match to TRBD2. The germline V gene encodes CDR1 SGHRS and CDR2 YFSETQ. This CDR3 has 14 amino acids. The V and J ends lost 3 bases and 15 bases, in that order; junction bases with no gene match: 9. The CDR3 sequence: CASSWETSGRAGFF. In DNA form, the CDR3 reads TGCGCCAGCAGCTGGGAAACTAGCGGGAGGGCTGGGTTCTTC.